This T cell receptor beta chain is drawn from a study of blood T cell repertoires in COVID-19. Turning to the study itself: Donors in the United States, Italy and Spain gave samples during acute or convalescent COVID-19.

The method was immunoSEQ multiplex PCR; TCRdb's version includes in-frame clones alone and lacks a portion of them. The sample has 200,000 to 250,000 clones, 85% to 90% seen once; the top ten hold 1.5% to 2%. Recovered status in Cohort 3 required two negative PCRs, clearance, or symptom resolution. V was clipped by 2 bases and J by 9 bases; unmatched bases: 9. The germline gives CDR1 KGHSH, CDR2 LQKENI. The CDR3 sequence is 16 residues long. This TCR was recovered from a woman aged 45-65 years who had recovered from COVID-19. Material for sequencing was PBMCs or T cells enriched from blood (not recorded which). The chain joins TRBV18 to TRBJ2-1; 11 bases map to TRBD2. The CDR3 here is CASSPTTSGVLGEQFF. The CDR3 DNA reads as TGTGCCAGCTCACCAACGACTAGCGGGGTCCTTGGTGAGCAGTTCTTC.